Listed here are 12 T cell receptor beta chains from one sample, sequenced in a study of Graves' ophthalmopathy and Graves' hyperthyroidism. Amplified material comprised TCR beta CDR3 regions derived from RNA transcripts. RT-PCR was first run with HTBI primers, then multiplex PCR in a second round. TCRdb redid the calling of the multiplex PCR reads with MiXCR, one entry per CDR3 protein. The data show under 350,000 distinct CDR3 sequences, with roughly a sixth seen just once and over 9% held by the top ten. Specimen: peripheral blood. The receptors here all came from an adult man with Graves' ophthalmopathy.

In its sample, this clonotype was seen many times. The chain links TRBV6-2 or TRBV6-3 to TRBJ2-5, with TRBD1 identical over 9 bases. V lost 5 bases to trimming and J lost 5 bases; unmatched junction nucleotides: 12. The CDR3 contains 16 residues. The germline CDR1 and CDR2 sequences are MNHEY and SVGEGT. Here the CDR3 reads CASSPDGGTGQETQYF. The CDR3, as DNA: TGTGCCAGCAGTCCCGACGGGGGGACAGGGCAGGAGACCCAGTACTTC.

This clonotype was recorded many times. This rearrangement joins TRBV20-1 to TRBJ2-7; 9 nucleotides line up with TRBD2. The CDR3 sequence is 15 residues long. Trimming at V came to 6 bases and at J to 3 bases, leaving 12 bases not matched to a gene. Germline CDR1 and CDR2: DFQATT and SNEGSKA (reference sequence). Here the CDR3 DNA reads TGCAGTGCAATACTCCGGACTAGCGTAAACTACGAGCAGTACTTC. It yields the protein CSAILRTSVNYEQYF.

The table lists this clonotype with many counts. The chain employs TRBV5-1 and TRBJ2-7; TRBD2 is a possible D gene (6 bases). V lost 0 bases to trimming and J lost 1 base, with 11 bases between them. CDR3 length: 15 amino acids. Germline CDR1 is SGHRS and CDR2 is YFSETQ. CDR3 amino acids: CASSLGSSASYEQYF. The CDR3 DNA follows: TGCGCCAGCAGCTTGGGGTCTAGCGCTTCCTACGAGCAGTACTTC.

This clonotype was counted ten times or more. The chain has TRBV10-3 and TRBJ1-2; no definite D call. CDR3 length equals 14 residues. The V gene lost 2 bases and the J gene lost 2 bases, with 9 bases spanning the gap. The germline V gene encodes CDR1 ENHRY and CDR2 SYGVKD. The CDR3 loop is CAISEGHNNYGYTF. The DNA of the CDR3 is TGTGCCATCAGTGAGGGCCACAACAACTATGGCTACACCTTC.

In the case of this clonotype: One base away lies a much larger clone, so this may be a sequencing read error. This chain connects TRBV2 to TRBJ1-6, with 9 bases fitting TRBD1. The germline V gene has CDR1 SNHLY and CDR2 FYNNEI. The CDR3 is 15 amino acids. This CDR3 is CASSGDRVGSSRLHF. The CDR3 region has the DNA TGTGCCAGCAGTGGGGACAGGGTAGGAAGTTCACGCCTCCACTTT. Based on the CDR3 plus reference TRBV2 and TRBJ1-6, the full variable domain is EPEVTQTPSHQVTQMGQEVILRCVPISNHLYFYWYRQILGQKVEFLVSFYNNEISEKSEIFDDQFSVERPDGSNFTLKIRSTKLEDSAMYFCASSGDRVGSSRLHFGNGTRLTVT.

The gene calls are TRBV7-2 and TRBJ2-7; D unclear. The V and J ends lost 5 bases and 6 bases respectively, with 14 bases between them. The CDR3 runs to 13 residues. CDR1 and CDR2 (germline): SGHTA, FQGNSA. The CDR3 loop reads CASSAGRVGEQYF. The CDR3 nucleotides read TGTGCCAGCAGCGCCGGTAGGGTCGGCGAGCAGTACTTC.

This clonotype was counted at least ten times. This chain uses TRBV9 with TRBJ2-7, with 9 bases fitting TRBD1. There are 14 residues in the CDR3. The junction had 0 bases not matched to a gene; V was cut back by 0 bases and J by 2 bases. Germline V lookup: CDR1 SGDLS, CDR2 YYNGEE. The CDR3 DNA sequence: TGTGCCAGCAGCGTAGGGACAGGGGCCTACGAGCAGTACTTC. Amino acid sequence: CASSVGTGAYEQYF. Combining the CDR3 with reference TRBV9 and TRBJ2-7 gives the whole variable domain DSGVTQTPKHLITATGQRVTLRCSPRSGDLSVYWYQQSLDQGLQFLIQYYNGEERAKGNILERFSAQQFPDLHSELNLSSLELGDSALYFCASSVGTGAYEQYFGPGTRLTVT.

This clonotype has a count of ten or more. CDR3 protein: CASSRPGGSYEQYF. CDR3 bases: TGTGCCAGCTCCCGTCCTGGCGGGAGCTACGAGCAGTACTTC. The chain uses TRBV18 and TRBJ2-7; TRBD2 matches at 7 bases. The germline CDR1 and CDR2 sequences are KGHSH and LQKENI. The V gene end was trimmed by 6 bases and the J gene end by 3 bases; junction bases not matched to a gene: 8. The CDR3 spans 14 residues.

There are many counts of this clonotype. This chain uses TRBV24-1 with TRBJ2-5; D could derive from TRBD1 or TRBD2 (5 bases each). Per the germline V gene, CDR1 is KGHDR and CDR2 is SFDVKD. Trimming left V 1 base short and J 3 bases short, with 11 bases between. The CDR3 runs to 15 residues. CDR3 protein: CATSDFGTEKETQYF. The DNA of the CDR3 is TGTGCCACCAGTGATTTTGGGACGGAAAAAGAGACCCAGTACTTC.

This clonotype was seen ten or more times. V usage is TRBV6-5 and J usage is TRBJ2-3; 9 positions agree with TRBD1. CDR3 length: 16 amino acids. V shed 5 bases and J 4 bases; nucleotides not matched to a gene: 10. Germline loops: CDR1 MNHEY, CDR2 SVGAGI. The CDR3 coding sequence is TGTGCCAGCAGTCCCACGACGGGACAGGGCGCAGATACGCAGTATTTT. Its translation is CASSPTTGQGADTQYF.

In its sample, this clonotype was seen many times. The chain combines TRBV15 with TRBJ1-1, with D possibly being TRBD1 (5 bases). The CDR3 sequence is 16 residues long. Germline CDR1 reads LNHNV; CDR2 reads YYDKDF (reference sequence). Trimming pared 0 bases from V and 1 base from J, leaving 12 bases between. DNA of the CDR3: TGTGCCACCAGCAGAGACCCGGGGCGGAGGAACACTGAAGCTTTCTTT. As protein: CATSRDPGRRNTEAFF.

This chain uses TRBV11-2 with TRBJ2-3; possibly TRBD1 for D (5 bases). Germline CDR1 and CDR2: SGHAT and FQNNGV. CDR3 size: 15 residues. V was pared by 5 bases and J by 3 bases, with 15 bases between. CDR3 DNA: TGTGCCAGCAGCCCCATCAGGGTCCGTACAGATACGCAGTATTTT. It encodes CASSPIRVRTDTQYF.